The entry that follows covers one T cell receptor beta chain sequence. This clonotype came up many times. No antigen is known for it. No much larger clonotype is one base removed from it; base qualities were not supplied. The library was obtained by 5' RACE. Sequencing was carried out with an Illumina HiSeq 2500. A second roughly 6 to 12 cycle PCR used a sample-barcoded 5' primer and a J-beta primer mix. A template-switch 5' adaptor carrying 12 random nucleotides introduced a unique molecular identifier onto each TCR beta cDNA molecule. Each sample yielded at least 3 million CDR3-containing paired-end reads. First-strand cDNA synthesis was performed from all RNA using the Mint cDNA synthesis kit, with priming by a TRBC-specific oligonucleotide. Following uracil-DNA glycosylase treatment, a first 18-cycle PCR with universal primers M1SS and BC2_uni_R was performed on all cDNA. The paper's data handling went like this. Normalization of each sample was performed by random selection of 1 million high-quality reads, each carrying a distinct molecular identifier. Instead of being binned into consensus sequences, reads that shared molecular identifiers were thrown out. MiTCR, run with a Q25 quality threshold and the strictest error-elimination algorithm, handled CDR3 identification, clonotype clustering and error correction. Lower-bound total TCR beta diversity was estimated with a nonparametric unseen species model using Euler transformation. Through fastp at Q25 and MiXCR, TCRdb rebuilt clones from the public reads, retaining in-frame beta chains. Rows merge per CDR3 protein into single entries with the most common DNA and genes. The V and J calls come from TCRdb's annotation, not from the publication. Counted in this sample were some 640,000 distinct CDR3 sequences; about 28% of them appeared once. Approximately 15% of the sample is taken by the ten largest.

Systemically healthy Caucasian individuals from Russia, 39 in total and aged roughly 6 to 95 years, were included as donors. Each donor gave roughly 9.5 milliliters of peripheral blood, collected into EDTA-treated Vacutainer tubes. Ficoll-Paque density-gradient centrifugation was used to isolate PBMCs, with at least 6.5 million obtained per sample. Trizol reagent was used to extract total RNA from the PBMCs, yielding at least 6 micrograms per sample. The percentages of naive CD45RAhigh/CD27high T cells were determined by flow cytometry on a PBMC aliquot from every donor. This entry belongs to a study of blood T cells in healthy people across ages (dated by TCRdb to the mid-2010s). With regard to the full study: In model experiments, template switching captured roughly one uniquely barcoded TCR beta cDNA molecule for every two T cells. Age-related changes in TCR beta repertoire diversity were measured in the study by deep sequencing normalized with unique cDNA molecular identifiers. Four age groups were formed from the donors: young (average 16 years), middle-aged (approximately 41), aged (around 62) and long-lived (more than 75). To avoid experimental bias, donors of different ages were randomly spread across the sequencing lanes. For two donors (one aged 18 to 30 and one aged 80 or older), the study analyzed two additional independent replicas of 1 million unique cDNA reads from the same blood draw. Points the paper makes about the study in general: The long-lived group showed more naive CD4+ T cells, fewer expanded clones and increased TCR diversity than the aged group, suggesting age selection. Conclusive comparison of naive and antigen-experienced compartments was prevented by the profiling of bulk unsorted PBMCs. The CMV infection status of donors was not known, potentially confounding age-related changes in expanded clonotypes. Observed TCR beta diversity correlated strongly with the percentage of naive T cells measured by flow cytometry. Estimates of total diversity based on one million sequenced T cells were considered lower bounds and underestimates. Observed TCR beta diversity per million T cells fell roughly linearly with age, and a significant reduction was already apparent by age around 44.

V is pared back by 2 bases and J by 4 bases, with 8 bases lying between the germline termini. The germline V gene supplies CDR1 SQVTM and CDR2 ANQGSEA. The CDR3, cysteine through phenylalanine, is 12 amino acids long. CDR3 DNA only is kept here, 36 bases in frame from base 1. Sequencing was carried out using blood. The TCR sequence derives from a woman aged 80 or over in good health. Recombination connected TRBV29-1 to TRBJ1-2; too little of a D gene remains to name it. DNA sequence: TGCAGCGTTGAAAACAGAATCTATGGCTACACCTTC. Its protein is CSVENRIYGYTF.